The clone carrying this T cell receptor (beta chain) occurred a few times. The V and J ends lost 7 bases and 0 bases, in that order; junction bases with no gene match: 11. The germline V gene has CDR1 DFQATT and CDR2 SNEGSKA (reference sequence). The CDR3 sequence is 16 residues long. Each cDNA held unique molecular identifiers, and template switching gave it a universal primer site. Via MiXCR, TCRdb re-called the 5' RACE reads, giving one row per CDR3 protein. The table lists around 1.7 million distinct CDR3 sequences, roughly 35% of them singletons. This sample was included in a study of identical twins.

The origin of this receptor is a newborn girl in good health. The V call is TRBV20-1, the J call TRBJ2-3; the match to TRBD2 covers 9 bases. The material sequenced was cord blood. CDR3 DNA sequence: TGCAGTGGGGGACGAGCGGGAGGCCCCAGCACAGATACGCAGTATTTT. It specifies CSGGRAGGPSTDTQYF.